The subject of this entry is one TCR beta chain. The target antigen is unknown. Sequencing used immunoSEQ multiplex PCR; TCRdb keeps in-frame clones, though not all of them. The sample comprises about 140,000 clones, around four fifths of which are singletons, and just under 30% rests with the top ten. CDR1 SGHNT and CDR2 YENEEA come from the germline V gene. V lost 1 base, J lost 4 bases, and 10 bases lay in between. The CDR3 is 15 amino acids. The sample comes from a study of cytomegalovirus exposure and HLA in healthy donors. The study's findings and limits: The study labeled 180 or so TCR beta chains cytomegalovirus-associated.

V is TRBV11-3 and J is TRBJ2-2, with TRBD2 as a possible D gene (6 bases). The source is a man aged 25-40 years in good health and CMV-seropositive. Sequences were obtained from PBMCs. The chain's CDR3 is CASSLGGVGTGELFF. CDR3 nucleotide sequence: TGTGCCAGCAGCTTAGGGGGGGTCGGCACCGGGGAGCTGTTTTTT.